The clone carrying this TCR beta chain was recorded only once. Its antigen is currently unknown. Here immunoSEQ multiplex PCR was the method, and the copy in TCRdb shows in-frame clones only, minus some. The table has over 100,000 clones, 89% seen once; the top ten hold approximately 6%. The CDR3 extends over 12 amino acids. Trimming left V 3 bases short and J 8 bases short, with 10 bases between. These data originate in a study of T cell responses to AZD1222 COVID-19 vaccine. Study results and caveats: Seropositivity was recorded at baseline in only a handful of AZD1222 recipients. With dominance at 160-218 and 743-854, vaccine-associated CD4 TCRs spanned spike. White British people made up most donors, females outnumbered males, and clonal diversity was possibly underestimated. The repertoires were collected only after the peak T cell response.

This chain links TRBV12-3 or TRBV12-4 with TRBJ1-2, with D possibly being TRBD1 (5 bases). The sequenced sample was peripheral blood, obtained on day 0 of AZD1222 vaccination. The source of this sequence is an adult in good health. Written as DNA, the CDR3 is TGTGCCAGCAGTTTCAGGGCCCGAGGCTACACCTTC. Protein: CASSFRARGYTF.